The 26 T cell receptor beta chains in this list originate from one sample, sequenced in a study of cytomegalovirus exposure and HLA in healthy donors. It was with 60 Vbeta and 13 Jbeta primers that the PCR ran. TCRdb keeps only in-frame clones here, not all; method: immunoSEQ multiplex PCR. This sample has roughly 80,000 clones, with approximately 67% found just once. Sequenced input: PBMCs. These receptors originate from a male donor in good health and CMV-seropositive.

The chain carries TRBV11-2 and TRBJ2-7, with 9 bases lining up with TRBD2. The CDR3 has 15 residues. J was trimmed by 5 bases and V by 1 base; bases with no gene match: 6. The germline V gene encodes CDR1 SGHAT and CDR2 FQNNGV. The CDR3 sequence: CASSLGLTSGNEQYF. The CDR3 DNA is TGTGCCAGCAGCTTAGGACTGACTAGCGGAAACGAGCAGTACTTC.

The chain links TRBV9 to TRBJ2-2, with D perhaps matching TRBD2 (5 bases). V was shortened by 6 bases and J by 13 bases, with 25 bases between the two germline ends. Germline V lookup: CDR1 SGDLS, CDR2 YYNGEE. CDR3 size: 15 residues. The CDR3 reads CASTGRAGPHSGLFF. Written as DNA, the CDR3 is TGTGCCAGCACCGGCCGTGCGGGCCCTCACAGTGGGCTGTTTTTT.

This chain uses TRBV7-6 with TRBJ2-5, with 15 bases matching TRBD2. The J segment lost 3 bases and the V segment lost 6 bases, leaving 8 bases of the junction unmatched. Germline-derived CDR1 and CDR2 are SGHVS and FNYEAQ. The CDR3 contains 17 residues. The CDR3 sequence: CASSSGTSGGREETQYF. Written as DNA, the CDR3 is TGTGCCAGCAGTTCCGGGACTAGCGGGGGGAGGGAAGAGACCCAGTACTTC.

The V call is TRBV18, the J call TRBJ1-1, with TRBD1 identical over 9 bases. From germline, CDR1 is KGHSH and CDR2 LQKENI. The CDR3 totals 14 residues. The ends lost 6 bases at V and 7 bases at J; junction bases unmatched: 9. CDR3 residues: CASSTGGQGGEAFF. The CDR3 DNA follows: TGTGCCAGCTCGACGGGGGGACAGGGAGGTGAAGCTTTCTTT.

The chain is built from TRBV5-1 and TRBJ1-2, with no clear D. V dropped 3 bases and J dropped 4 bases, with 16 bases sitting between them. The CDR3 has 15 amino acids. Germline V gene lookup returns CDR1 SGHRS and CDR2 YFSETQ. The CDR3: CASSSSGESAYGYTF. The CDR3 region has the DNA TGCGCCAGCAGCTCTTCGGGAGAGAGCGCCTATGGCTACACCTTC.

The rearrangement joins TRBV7-8 to TRBJ1-1; D is undetermined. Germline CDR1 SGHVS, CDR2 FQNEAQ. Deletions cut 6 bases from V and 1 base from J, with 15 bases between. The CDR3 covers 15 residues. The CDR3: CASSPSEVKNTEAFF. The CDR3 DNA follows: TGTGCCAGCAGTCCTAGCGAGGTGAAGAACACTGAAGCTTTCTTT.

This clone has just a few counts. The chain carries TRBV7-9 and TRBJ1-5; no definite D call. The V end was cut by 1 base, the J end by 6 bases, with 4 bases between. Germline V gene data show CDR1 as SEHNR and CDR2 as FQNEAQ (reference sequence). There are 12 residues in the CDR3. CDR3 sequence (DNA): TGTGCCAGCAGCTTAGACAGTCAGCCCCAGCATTTT. It specifies CASSLDSQPQHF.

The rearrangement uses TRBV19 and TRBJ1-5; D is ambiguous. The CDR3 runs 14 residues. Germline CDR1 LNHDA, CDR2 SQIVND (reference sequence). V was shortened by 6 bases and J by 4 bases, with 13 bases between the two germline ends. CDR3 coding DNA: TGTGCCAGTAGGTTCGGACGGGAGAATCAGCCCCAGCATTTT. This codes for CASRFGRENQPQHF.

There are a few counts of this clone. CDR3 nucleotide sequence: TGTGCCAGCAGCTTGGCCTCAGAGGGGGCGTCTGAAGCTTTCTTT. Its translation: CASSLASEGASEAFF. The chain links TRBV5-4 to TRBJ1-1; 7 bases agree with TRBD1. Germline loops: CDR1 SGHNT, CDR2 YYREEE (reference sequence). This CDR3 contains 15 residues. Unmatched junction bases numbered 8, after V lost 0 bases and J lost 6 bases.

This chain connects TRBV7-6 to TRBJ2-3, with D maybe TRBD2 (6 bases). Per germline, CDR1 SGHVS and CDR2 FNYEAQ. This CDR3 has 17 residues. V shed 0 bases and J shed 0 bases, with 13 bases lying between them. Here the CDR3 reads CASSLAGRSGSTDTQYF. The CDR3 DNA is TGTGCCAGCAGCTTAGCGGGAAGGAGCGGGAGCACAGATACGCAGTATTTT.

This clone was seen a few times. The chain links TRBV7-2 to TRBJ2-3; D call uncertain. Looked up from germline, CDR1 is SGHTA and CDR2 is FQGNSA. Trimming pared 1 base from V and 2 bases from J, leaving 7 bases between. CDR3 size: 14 residues. DNA for the CDR3: TGTGCCAGCAGCTTAGGACTTCTCACAGATACGCAGTATTTT. Residues: CASSLGLLTDTQYF.

V and J are TRBV6-6 and TRBJ2-1; D uncertain. Trimming removed 0 bases from V and 6 bases from J, with 3 bases in between. From germline, CDR1 is MNHNY and CDR2 SVGAGI (reference sequence). CDR3 length: 12 amino acids. The CDR3 DNA follows: TGTGCCAGCAGTTACTCCCGCAATGAGCAGTTCTTC. Translation: CASSYSRNEQFF.

The V and J genes are TRBV5-6 and TRBJ1-2, with unresolved D. Per germline, CDR1 SGHDT and CDR2 YYEEEE. The V and J ends lost 4 bases and 4 bases respectively, with 11 bases between them. This CDR3 comprises 13 residues. As DNA, the CDR3 is TGTGCCAGCAGCCCTGGACGGGGCTATGGCTACACCTTC. This sequence encodes CASSPGRGYGYTF.

This chain connects TRBV30 to TRBJ2-3, with TRBD2 matching 7 bases. From germline, CDR1 is GTSNPN and CDR2 SVGIG (reference sequence). This CDR3 has 13 amino acids. V shed 8 bases and J 3 bases; nucleotides not matched to a gene: 8. The CDR3 here is CARERGYTDTQYF. DNA of the CDR3: TGTGCCCGGGAGCGGGGCTATACAGATACGCAGTATTTT.

This clone was found a few times. The rearrangement uses TRBV5-1 and TRBJ1-5; no clear D gene. V was pared by 0 bases and J by 3 bases, with 10 bases between. Germline V gene data show CDR1 as SGHRS and CDR2 as YFSETQ. The CDR3 runs 15 residues. DNA of the CDR3: TGCGCCAGCAGCTTGGGCCGGGAGCTCAATCAGCCCCAGCATTTT. It specifies CASSLGRELNQPQHF.

This chain joins TRBV6-5 and TRBJ2-5; tentatively, D is TRBD1 (6 bases). The length of the CDR3 is 14 residues. CDR1 and CDR2 from the germline V gene are MNHEY and SVGAGI. Trimming removed 6 bases from V and 3 bases from J, with 14 bases in between. CDR3 in DNA: TGTGCCAGCAGACCGGACAGAGTTGAAGAGACCCAGTACTTC. Amino acids: CASRPDRVEETQYF.

The genes are TRBV7-9 and TRBJ1-1, with D possibly matching TRBD1 (5 bases). The V end lost 7 bases, the J end lost 8 bases, and 17 bases lay between the germline ends. The CDR3 has 13 amino acids. Germline V CDR1 and CDR2: SEHNR, FQNEAQ (reference sequence). CDR3 loop: CASNMPGGIEAFF. CDR3 nucleotides: TGTGCCAGCAATATGCCGGGGGGGATCGAAGCTTTCTTT. The whole variable domain, remainder taken from reference TRBV7-9 and TRBJ1-1, is DTGVSQNPRHKITKRGQNVTFRCDPISEHNRLYWYRQTLGQGPEFLTYFQNEAQLEKSRLLSDRFSAERPKGSFSTLEIQRTEQGDSAMYLCASNMPGGIEAFFGQGTRLTVV.

This chain connects TRBV30 to TRBJ2-7, with 7 bases identical to TRBD1. V lost 2 bases, J lost 1 base, and 8 bases stayed unmatched. The CDR3 has 15 amino acids. Germline loops: CDR1 GTSNPN, CDR2 SVGIG (reference sequence). This chain's CDR3 is CAWSSGGLSSYEQYF. The CDR3, as DNA: TGTGCCTGGAGTTCAGGGGGTTTAAGTTCCTACGAGCAGTACTTC. Together with reference TRBV30 and TRBJ2-7, the CDR3 gives the full variable domain: SQTIHQWPATLVQPVGSPLSLECTVEGTSNPNLYWYRQAAGRGLQLLFYSVGIGQISSEVPQNLSASRPQDRQFILSSKKLLLSDSGFYLCAWSSGGLSSYEQYFGPGTRLTVT.

CDR3 loop: CASSPGLAGAEAFF. The CDR3 region has the DNA TGTGCCAGCAGCCCAGGACTGGCGGGGGCTGAAGCTTTCTTT. This chain connects TRBV9 to TRBJ1-1, with D possibly TRBD1 on 5 matching bases. V gave up 4 bases and J gave up 6 bases, with 16 bases separating them. The CDR3 runs 14 residues. Germline assignment: CDR1 SGDLS and CDR2 YYNGEE.

The chain links TRBV2 to TRBJ2-2; D remains ambiguous. Trimming took 4 bases from V and 5 from J, leaving 8 bases between them. This CDR3 is 13 amino acids long. CDR1 and CDR2 (germline): SNHLY, FYNNEI. CDR3 protein: CASSGAVTGELFF. CDR3 bases: TGTGCCAGCAGTGGGGCCGTTACCGGGGAGCTGTTTTTT.

The rearrangement uses TRBV9 and TRBJ1-5; 7 bases map to TRBD1. After removal of 0 bases from V and 9 bases from J, the junction contained 3 bases not matched to a gene. There are 13 residues in the CDR3. The germline V gene encodes CDR1 SGDLS and CDR2 YYNGEE. CDR3: CASSVGQGGPQHF. For the CDR3, the DNA is TGTGCCAGCAGCGTAGGACAGGGAGGGCCCCAGCATTTT.

J is TRBJ2-1 and V is TRBV2, with D perhaps matching TRBD2 (6 bases). Germline-derived CDR1 and CDR2 are SNHLY and FYNNEI. This CDR3 contains 15 residues. Trimming removed 7 bases at V and 2 bases at J, with 15 bases between. DNA for the CDR3: TGTGCCAGCACTCGTAGCGGACCTGCCTACAATGAGCAGTTCTTC. Residues: CASTRSGPAYNEQFF.

CDR3 nucleotide sequence: TGTGCCAGCAGCCTTGGGACAGGTAGCAATCAGCCCCAGCATTTT. As protein: CASSLGTGSNQPQHF. The chain combines TRBV28 with TRBJ1-5; TRBD1 aligns across 8 bases. CDR3 length: 15 residues. V shed 6 bases and J 0 bases; nucleotides not matched to a gene: 4. Germline V gives CDR1 MDHEN, CDR2 SYDVKM.

The gene calls are TRBV2 and TRBJ2-7, with D uncertain. Looked up from germline, CDR1 is SNHLY and CDR2 is FYNNEI. V was cut by 3 bases and J by 2 bases, with 8 bases left in between. This CDR3 has 13 amino acids. The CDR3 reads CASSELVAYEQYF. The CDR3 nucleotides read TGTGCCAGCAGTGAGCTGGTAGCCTACGAGCAGTACTTC. The whole variable domain, filled in from reference TRBV2 and TRBJ2-7, reads EPEVTQTPSHQVTQMGQEVILRCVPISNHLYFYWYRQILGQKVEFLVSFYNNEISEKSEIFDDQFSVERPDGSNFTLKIRSTKLEDSAMYFCASSELVAYEQYFGPGTRLTVT.

This chain joins TRBV28 and TRBJ1-2; the D gene is possibly TRBD1 (5 bases). The germline CDR1 and CDR2 sequences are MDHEN and SYDVKM. The length of the CDR3 is 13 residues. Deletions cut 2 bases from V and 8 bases from J, with 12 bases between. The CDR3 coding sequence is TGTGCCAGCAGTTTACAGGGCGAAGTAGGCTACACCTTC. Amino acids: CASSLQGEVGYTF.

The V gene is TRBV19, the J gene TRBJ2-1; TRBD1 agrees at 7 bases. This CDR3 comprises 15 residues. Germline V gene lookup returns CDR1 LNHDA and CDR2 SQIVND (reference sequence). V lost 5 bases, J lost 4 bases, and 8 bases stayed unmatched. The CDR3 sequence is CASSDPGTVYNEQFF. The CDR3 nucleotides read TGTGCCAGTAGTGACCCCGGGACAGTTTACAATGAGCAGTTCTTC.